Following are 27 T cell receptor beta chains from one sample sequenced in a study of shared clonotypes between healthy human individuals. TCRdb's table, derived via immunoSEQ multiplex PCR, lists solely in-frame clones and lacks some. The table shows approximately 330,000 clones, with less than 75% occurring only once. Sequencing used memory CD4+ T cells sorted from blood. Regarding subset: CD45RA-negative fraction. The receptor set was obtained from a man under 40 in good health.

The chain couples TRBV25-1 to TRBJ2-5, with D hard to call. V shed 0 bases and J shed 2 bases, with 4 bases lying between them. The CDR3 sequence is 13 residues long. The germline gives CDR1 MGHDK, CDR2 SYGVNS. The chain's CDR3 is CASSEYGQETQYF. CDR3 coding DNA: TGTGCCAGCAGTGAATACGGGCAAGAGACCCAGTACTTC.

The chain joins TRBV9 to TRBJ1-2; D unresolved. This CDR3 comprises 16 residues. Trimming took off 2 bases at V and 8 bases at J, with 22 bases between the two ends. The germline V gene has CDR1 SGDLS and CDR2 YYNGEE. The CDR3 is CASSVDGQPYRYGYTF. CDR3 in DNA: TGTGCCAGCAGCGTCGACGGTCAACCCTATCGGTACGGCTACACCTTC.

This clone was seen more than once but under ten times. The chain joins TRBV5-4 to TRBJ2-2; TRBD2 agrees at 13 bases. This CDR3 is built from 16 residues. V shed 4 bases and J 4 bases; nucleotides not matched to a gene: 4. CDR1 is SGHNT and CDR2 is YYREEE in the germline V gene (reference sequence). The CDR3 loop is CASSPRTSGSTGELFF. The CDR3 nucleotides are TGTGCCAGCAGCCCCCGGACTAGCGGGAGCACCGGGGAGCTGTTTTTT.

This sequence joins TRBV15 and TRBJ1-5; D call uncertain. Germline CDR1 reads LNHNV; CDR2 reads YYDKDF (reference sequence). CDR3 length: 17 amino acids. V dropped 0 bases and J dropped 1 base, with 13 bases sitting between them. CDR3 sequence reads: CATSRDRTGRSNQPQHF. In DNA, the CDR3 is TGTGCCACCAGCAGAGATAGGACTGGAAGGAGCAATCAGCCCCAGCATTTT.

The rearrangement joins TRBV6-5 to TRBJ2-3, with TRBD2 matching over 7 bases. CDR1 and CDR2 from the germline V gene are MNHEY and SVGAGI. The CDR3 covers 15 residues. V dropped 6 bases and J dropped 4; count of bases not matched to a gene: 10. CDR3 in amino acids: CASSWDYQRADTQYF. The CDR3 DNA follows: TGTGCCAGCAGCTGGGACTACCAGAGGGCAGATACGCAGTATTTT.

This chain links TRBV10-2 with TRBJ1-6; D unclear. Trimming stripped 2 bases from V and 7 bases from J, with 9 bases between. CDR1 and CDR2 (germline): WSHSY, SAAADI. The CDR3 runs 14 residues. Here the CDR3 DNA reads TGCGCCAGCAGTGAGACGCAATTAAATTCACCCCTCCACTTT. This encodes CASSETQLNSPLHF.

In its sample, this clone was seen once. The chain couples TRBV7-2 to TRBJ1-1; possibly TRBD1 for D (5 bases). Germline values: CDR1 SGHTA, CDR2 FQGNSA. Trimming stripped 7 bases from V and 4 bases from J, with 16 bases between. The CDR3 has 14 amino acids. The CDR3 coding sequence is TGTGCCAGCACCAAACTTGGGGGTATCACTGAAGCTTTCTTT. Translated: CASTKLGGITEAFF. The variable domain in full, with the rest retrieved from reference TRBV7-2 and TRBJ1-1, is GAGVSQSPSNKVTEKGKDVELRCDPISGHTALYWYRQSLGQGLEFLIYFQGNSAPDKSGLPSDRFSAERTGGSVSTLTIQRTQQEDSAVYLCASTKLGGITEAFFGQGTRLTVV.

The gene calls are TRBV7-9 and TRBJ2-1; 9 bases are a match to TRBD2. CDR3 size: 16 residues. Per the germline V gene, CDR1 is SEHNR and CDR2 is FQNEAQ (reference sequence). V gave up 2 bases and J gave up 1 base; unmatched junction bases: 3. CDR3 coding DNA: TGTGCCAGCAGCTTAATGCTAGCGGGGTCCTACAATGAGCAGTTCTTC. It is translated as CASSLMLAGSYNEQFF.

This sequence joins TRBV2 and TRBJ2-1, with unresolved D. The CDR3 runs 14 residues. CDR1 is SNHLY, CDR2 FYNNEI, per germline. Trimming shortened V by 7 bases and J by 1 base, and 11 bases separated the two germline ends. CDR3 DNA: TGTGCCAGCAATGGCGACAATTCCTACAATGAGCAGTTCTTC. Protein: CASNGDNSYNEQFF.

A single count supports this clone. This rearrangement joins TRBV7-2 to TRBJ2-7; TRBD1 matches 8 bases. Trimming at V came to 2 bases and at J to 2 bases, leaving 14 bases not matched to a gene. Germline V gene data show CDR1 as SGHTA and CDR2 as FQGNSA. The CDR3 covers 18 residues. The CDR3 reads CASSLIYRGFPPPYEQYF. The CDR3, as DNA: TGTGCCAGCAGCTTAATCTACAGGGGGTTTCCCCCCCCCTACGAGCAGTACTTC.

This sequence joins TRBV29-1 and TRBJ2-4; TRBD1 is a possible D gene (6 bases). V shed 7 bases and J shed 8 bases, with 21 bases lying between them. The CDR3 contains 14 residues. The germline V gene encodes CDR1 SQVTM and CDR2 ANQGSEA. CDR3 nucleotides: TGCAGCGCCCGAATGAGGGTTGAGGGGGACATTCAGTACTTC. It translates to CSARMRVEGDIQYF.

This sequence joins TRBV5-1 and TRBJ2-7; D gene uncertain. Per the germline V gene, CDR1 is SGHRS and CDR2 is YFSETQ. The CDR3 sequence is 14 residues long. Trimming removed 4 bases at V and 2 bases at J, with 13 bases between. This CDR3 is CASSQSADPYEQYF. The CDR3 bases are TGCGCCAGCAGCCAAAGCGCTGACCCCTACGAGCAGTACTTC.

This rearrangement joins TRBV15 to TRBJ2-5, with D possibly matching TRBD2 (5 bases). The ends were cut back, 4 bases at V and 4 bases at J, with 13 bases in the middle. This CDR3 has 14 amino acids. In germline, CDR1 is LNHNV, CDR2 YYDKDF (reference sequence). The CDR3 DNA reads TGTGCCACCAGCAAAGGCCGGGGAGCAGAGACCCAGTACTTC. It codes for CATSKGRGAETQYF.

The CDR3 reads CASSLAVGFIYEQFF. CDR3 coding DNA: TGTGCCAGCAGCTTAGCAGTGGGGTTCATCTATGAGCAGTTCTTC. This chain links TRBV7-8 with TRBJ2-1, with D unclear. The CDR3 consists of 15 residues. V was cut by 0 bases and J by 8 bases, with 14 bases left in between. CDR1 is SGHVS, CDR2 FQNEAQ, per germline.

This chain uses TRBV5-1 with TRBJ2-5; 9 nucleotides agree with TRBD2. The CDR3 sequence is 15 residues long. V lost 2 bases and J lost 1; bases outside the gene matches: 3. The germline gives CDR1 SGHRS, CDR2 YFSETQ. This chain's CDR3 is CASSFTAGGQETQYF. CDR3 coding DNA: TGCGCCAGCAGCTTCACAGCGGGAGGCCAAGAGACCCAGTACTTC.

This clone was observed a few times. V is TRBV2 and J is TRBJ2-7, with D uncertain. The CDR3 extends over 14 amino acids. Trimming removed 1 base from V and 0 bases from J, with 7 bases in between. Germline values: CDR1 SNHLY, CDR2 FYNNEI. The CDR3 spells CASSEVYHSYEQYF. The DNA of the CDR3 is TGTGCCAGCAGTGAAGTGTACCACTCCTACGAGCAGTACTTC.

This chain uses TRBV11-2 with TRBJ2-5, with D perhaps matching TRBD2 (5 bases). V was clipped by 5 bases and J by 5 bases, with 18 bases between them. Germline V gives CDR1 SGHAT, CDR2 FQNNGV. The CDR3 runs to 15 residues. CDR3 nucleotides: TGTGCCAGCAGCCCCGGCCAGACGGGGAAGGAGACCCAGTACTTC. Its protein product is CASSPGQTGKETQYF.

CDR3 nucleotides: TGTGCCAGCAGTCAGACTATTGGCTATGGCTACACCTTC. Its protein is CASSQTIGYGYTF. The chain employs TRBV27 and TRBJ1-2; D uncertain. V was shortened by 5 bases and J by 4 bases, with 11 bases between the two germline ends. Germline-derived CDR1 and CDR2 are MNHEY and SMNVEV (reference sequence). The CDR3 is made up of 13 amino acids.

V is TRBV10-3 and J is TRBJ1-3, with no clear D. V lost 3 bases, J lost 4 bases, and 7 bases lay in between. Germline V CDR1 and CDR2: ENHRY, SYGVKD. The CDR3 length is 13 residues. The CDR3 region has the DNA TGTGCCATCAGTGACTCACCAGGAAACACCATATATTTT. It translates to CAISDSPGNTIYF.

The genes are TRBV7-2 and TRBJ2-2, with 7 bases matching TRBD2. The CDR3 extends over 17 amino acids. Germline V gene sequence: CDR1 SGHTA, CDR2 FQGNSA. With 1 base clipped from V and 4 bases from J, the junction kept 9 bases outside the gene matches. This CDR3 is CASSLVGGGRGTGELFF. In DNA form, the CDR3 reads TGTGCCAGCAGCTTAGTGGGGGGAGGGCGAGGCACCGGGGAGCTGTTTTTT.

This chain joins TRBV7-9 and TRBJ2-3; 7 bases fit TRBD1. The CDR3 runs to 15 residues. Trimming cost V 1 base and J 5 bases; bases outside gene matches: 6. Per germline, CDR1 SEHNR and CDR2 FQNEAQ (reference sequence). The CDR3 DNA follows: TGTGCCAGCAGCTTAGTCCGTACAGGGGTAGATACGCAGTATTTT. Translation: CASSLVRTGVDTQYF.

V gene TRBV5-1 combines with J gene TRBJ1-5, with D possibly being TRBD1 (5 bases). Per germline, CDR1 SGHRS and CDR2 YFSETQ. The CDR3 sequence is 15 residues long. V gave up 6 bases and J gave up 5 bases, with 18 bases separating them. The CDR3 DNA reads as TGCGCCAGCACGAACCGGGACGCGAATGATCAGCCCCAGCATTTT. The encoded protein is CASTNRDANDQPQHF.

CDR3 DNA sequence: TGTGCCAGCAGCTTGGGACTAGCGGATCACAATGAGCAGTTCTTC. Translation gives CASSLGLADHNEQFF. This chain connects TRBV7-2 to TRBJ2-1; 11 nucleotides align to TRBD2. The CDR3 is made up of 15 amino acids. Germline assignment: CDR1 SGHTA and CDR2 FQGNSA. J gave up 5 bases and V 3 bases, and 3 bases lay outside the gene matches.

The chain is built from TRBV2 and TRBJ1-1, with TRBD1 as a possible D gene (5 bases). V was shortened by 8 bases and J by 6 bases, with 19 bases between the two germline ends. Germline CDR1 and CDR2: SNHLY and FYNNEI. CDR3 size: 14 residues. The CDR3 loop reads CASWTGTPPAEAFF. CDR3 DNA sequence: TGTGCCAGCTGGACGGGGACCCCTCCCGCTGAAGCTTTCTTT.

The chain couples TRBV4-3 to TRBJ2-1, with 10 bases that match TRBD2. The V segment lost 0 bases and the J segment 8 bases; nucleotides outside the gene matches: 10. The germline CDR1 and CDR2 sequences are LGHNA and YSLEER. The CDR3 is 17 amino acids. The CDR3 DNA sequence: TGCGCCAGCAGCCAAGACGGCCTAGCGGGAGTAGGCGATGAGCAGTTCTTC. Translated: CASSQDGLAGVGDEQFF.

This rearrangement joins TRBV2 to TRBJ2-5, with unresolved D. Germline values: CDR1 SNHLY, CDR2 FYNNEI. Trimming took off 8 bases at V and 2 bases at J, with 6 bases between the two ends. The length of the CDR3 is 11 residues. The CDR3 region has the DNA TGTGCCAGCGCAGTTCAAGAGACCCAGTACTTC. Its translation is CASAVQETQYF.

The CDR3 is CASSSSGKSYEQYF. CDR3 DNA sequence: TGCGCCAGCAGCTCTAGCGGGAAGTCCTACGAGCAGTACTTC. J is TRBJ2-7 and V is TRBV5-1; the match to TRBD2 covers 9 bases. CDR3 size: 14 residues. Per the germline V gene, CDR1 is SGHRS and CDR2 is YFSETQ. The V gene end was trimmed by 3 bases and the J gene end by 1 base; junction bases not matched to a gene: 2.